Described below is a single T cell receptor (beta chain) sequence and its context. Germline assignment: CDR1 SGHNT and CDR2 YYREEE (reference sequence). Deletions cut 4 bases from V and 7 bases from J, with 12 bases between. The CDR3 is made up of 13 amino acids. This specimen comes from a study of blood T cell repertoires in COVID-19. Across the whole study: Samples of COVID-19 (acute and convalescent) were obtained from the United States, Italy and Spain. T cells, B-cell-depleted T cells, or PBMCs supplied cDNA or gDNA.

In the original processing: Researchers report that nucleated cell counts were estimated from reference gene primer amplification. TCRdb's table, derived via immunoSEQ multiplex PCR, lists solely in-frame clones and lacks some. D and trimming come from the DNA, and the V and J calls and clone size come from that table. The sample yields tens of thousands of clones, less than 85% seen once. The sequencing input was peripheral blood. The chain recombines TRBV5-4 with TRBJ2-1, with D possibly TRBD2 on 5 matching bases. This receptor was identified in a woman in her 70s with acute or convalescent COVID-19. The CDR3, as DNA: TGTGCCAGCAGCCGCGGAGGTAATAATGAGCAGTTCTTC. It encodes CASSRGGNNEQFF.